This T cell receptor beta chain derives from a study of shared clonotypes between healthy human individuals. Study outcomes and limitations: The low donor count limited represented genetic and exposure-history diversity. Among donors, the sharing of clonotypes was expected to be influenced by sequencing depth. Rarefaction demonstrated incomplete sorted-subset sequencing despite large depth.

Healthy HIV-negative adults with no recent acute infections or vaccinations were recruited as donors. Concerning this clone itself: The antigen remains undetermined.

Clones were sequenced by immunoSEQ multiplex PCR, and TCRdb holds only the in-frame ones, with some missing. The sample contains around 980,000 clones, approximately 78% of which appear only once. Sequenced material: memory CD4+ T cells from PBMCs. The subset was: CD45RA-negative fraction. This TCR was sampled from a man aged 18-30 years in good health. Some clones in this sample may be carry-over from other donors' samples.

DNA for the CDR3: TGTGCCAGCTCACCCCCGCCCACCGGCCCGTCCTACGAGCAGTACTTC. Encoded protein: CASSPPPTGPSYEQYF. This chain links TRBV18 with TRBJ2-7; no clear D. CDR1 and CDR2 (germline): KGHSH, LQKENI. The CDR3 is 16 residues long. The V end was cut by 3 bases, the J end by 1 base, with 16 bases between.